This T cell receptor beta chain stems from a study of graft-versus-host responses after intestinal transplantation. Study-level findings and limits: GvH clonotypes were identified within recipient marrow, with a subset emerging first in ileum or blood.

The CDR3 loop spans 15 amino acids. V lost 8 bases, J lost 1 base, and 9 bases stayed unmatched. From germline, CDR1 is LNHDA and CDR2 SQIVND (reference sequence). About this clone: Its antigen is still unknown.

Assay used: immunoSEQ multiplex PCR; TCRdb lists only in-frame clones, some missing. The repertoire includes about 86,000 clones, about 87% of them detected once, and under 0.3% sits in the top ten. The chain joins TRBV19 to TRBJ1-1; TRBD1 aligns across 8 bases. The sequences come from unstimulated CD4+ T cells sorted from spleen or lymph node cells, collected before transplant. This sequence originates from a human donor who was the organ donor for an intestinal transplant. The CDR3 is CASWPRDRTNTEAFF. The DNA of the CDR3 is TGTGCCAGTTGGCCCCGGGACAGGACGAACACTGAAGCTTTCTTT.